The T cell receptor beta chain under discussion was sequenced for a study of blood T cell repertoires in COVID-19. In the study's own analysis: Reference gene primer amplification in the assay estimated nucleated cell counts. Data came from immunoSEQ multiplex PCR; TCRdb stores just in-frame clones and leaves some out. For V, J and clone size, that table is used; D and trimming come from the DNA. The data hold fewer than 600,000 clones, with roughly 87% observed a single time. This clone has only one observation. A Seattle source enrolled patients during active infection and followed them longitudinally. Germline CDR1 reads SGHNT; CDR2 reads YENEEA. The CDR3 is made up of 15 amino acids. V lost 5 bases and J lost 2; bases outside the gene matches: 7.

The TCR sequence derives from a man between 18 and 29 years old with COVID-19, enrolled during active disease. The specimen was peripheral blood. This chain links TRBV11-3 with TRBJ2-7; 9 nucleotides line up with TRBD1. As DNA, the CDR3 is TGTGCCAGCAGCCCGACCGGGACAGGGCCCTACGAGCAGTACTTC. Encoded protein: CASSPTGTGPYEQYF.